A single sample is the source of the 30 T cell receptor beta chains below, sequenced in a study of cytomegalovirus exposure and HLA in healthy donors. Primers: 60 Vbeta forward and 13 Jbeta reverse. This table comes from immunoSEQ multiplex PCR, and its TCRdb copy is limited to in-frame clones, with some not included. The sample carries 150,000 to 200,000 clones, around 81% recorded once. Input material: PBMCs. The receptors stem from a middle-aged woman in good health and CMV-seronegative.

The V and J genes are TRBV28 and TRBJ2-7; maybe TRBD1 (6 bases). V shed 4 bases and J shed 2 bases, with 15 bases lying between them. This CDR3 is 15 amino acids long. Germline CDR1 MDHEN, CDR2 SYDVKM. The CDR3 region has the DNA TGTGCCAGCAGTTCTCAGGGGCGCGGAGCCTACGAGCAGTACTTC. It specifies CASSSQGRGAYEQYF. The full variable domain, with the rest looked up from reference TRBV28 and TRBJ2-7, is DVKVTQSSRYLVKRTGEKVFLECVQDMDHENMFWYRQDPGLGLRLIYFSYDVKMKEKGDIPEGYSVSREKKERFSLILESASTNQTSMYLCASSSQGRGAYEQYFGPGTRLTVT.

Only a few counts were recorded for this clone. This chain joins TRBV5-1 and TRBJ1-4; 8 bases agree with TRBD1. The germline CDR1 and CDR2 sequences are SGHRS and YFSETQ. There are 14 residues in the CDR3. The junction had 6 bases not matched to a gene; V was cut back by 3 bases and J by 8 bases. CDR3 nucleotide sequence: TGCGCCAGCAGCTCACAGGGGGGGGGCGAAAAACTGTTTTTT. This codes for CASSSQGGGEKLFF.

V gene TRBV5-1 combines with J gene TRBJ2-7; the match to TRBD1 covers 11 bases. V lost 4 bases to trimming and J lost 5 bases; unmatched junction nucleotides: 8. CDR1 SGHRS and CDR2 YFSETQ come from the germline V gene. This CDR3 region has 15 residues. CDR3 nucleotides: TGCGCCAGCAGCCCCCCGGGACAGGGGGTTCACGAGCAGTACTTC. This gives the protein CASSPPGQGVHEQYF.

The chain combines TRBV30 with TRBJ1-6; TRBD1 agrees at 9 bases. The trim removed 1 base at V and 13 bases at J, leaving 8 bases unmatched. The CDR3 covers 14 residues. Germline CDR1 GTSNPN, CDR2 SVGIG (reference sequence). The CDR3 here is CAWSGDRVFSPLHF. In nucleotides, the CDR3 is TGTGCCTGGAGTGGGGACAGGGTGTTTTCTCCCCTCCACTTT.

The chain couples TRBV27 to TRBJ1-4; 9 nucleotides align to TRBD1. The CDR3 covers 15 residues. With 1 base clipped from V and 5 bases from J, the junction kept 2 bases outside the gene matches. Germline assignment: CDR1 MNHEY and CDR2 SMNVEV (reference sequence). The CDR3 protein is CASSLWGTGNEKLFF. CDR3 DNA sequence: TGTGCCAGCAGTTTATGGGGGACAGGGAATGAAAAACTGTTTTTT.

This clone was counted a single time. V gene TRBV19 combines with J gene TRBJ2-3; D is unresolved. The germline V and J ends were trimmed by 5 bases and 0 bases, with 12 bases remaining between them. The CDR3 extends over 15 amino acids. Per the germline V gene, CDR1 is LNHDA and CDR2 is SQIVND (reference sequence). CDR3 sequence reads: CASSSSPASTDTQYF. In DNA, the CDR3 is TGTGCCAGTAGTTCGAGTCCCGCGAGCACAGATACGCAGTATTTT.

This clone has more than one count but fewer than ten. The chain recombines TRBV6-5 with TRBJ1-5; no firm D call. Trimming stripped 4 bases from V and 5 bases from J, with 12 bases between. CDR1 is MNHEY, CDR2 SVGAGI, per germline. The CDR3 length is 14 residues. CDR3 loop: CASSFNPDYQPQHF. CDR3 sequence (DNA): TGTGCCAGCAGTTTCAACCCGGACTATCAGCCCCAGCATTTT.

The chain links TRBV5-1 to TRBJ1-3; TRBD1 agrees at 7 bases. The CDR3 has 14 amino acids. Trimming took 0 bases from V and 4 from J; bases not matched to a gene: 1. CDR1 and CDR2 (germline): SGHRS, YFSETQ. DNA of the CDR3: TGCGCCAGCAGCTTGGGACAGGGAGGAAACACCATATATTTT. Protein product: CASSLGQGGNTIYF.

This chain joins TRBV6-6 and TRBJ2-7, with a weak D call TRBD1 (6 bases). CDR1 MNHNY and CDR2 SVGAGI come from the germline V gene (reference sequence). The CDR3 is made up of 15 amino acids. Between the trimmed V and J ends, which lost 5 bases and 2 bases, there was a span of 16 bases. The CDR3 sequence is CASSPTLRDTYEQYF. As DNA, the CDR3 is TGTGCCAGCAGTCCTACACTCAGGGACACCTACGAGCAGTACTTC.

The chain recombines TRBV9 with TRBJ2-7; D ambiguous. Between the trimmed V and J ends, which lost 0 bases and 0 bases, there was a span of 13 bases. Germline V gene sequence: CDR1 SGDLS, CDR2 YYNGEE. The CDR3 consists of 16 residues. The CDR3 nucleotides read TGTGCCAGCAGCGTAGGAGGAATCCTGACCTCCTACGAGCAGTACTTC. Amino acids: CASSVGGILTSYEQYF.

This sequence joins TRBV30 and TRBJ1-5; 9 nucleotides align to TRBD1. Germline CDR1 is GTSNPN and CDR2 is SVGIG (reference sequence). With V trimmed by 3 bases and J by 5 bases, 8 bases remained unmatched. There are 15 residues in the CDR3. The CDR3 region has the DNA TGTGCCTGGAGCCCTAAGGACAGGGGCCATCAGCCCCAGCATTTT. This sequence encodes CAWSPKDRGHQPQHF.

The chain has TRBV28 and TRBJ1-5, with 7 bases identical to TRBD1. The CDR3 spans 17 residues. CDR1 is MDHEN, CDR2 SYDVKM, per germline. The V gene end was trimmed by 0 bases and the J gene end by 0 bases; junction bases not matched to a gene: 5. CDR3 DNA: TGTGCCAGCAGTTTATGGAGGGGGCAGGGTAGCAATCAGCCCCAGCATTTT. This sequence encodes CASSLWRGQGSNQPQHF.

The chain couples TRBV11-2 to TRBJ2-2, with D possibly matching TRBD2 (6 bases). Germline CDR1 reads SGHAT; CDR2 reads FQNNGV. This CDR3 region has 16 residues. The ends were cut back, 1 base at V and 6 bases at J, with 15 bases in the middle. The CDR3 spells CASSLGGAGRSGELFF. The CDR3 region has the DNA TGTGCCAGCAGCTTAGGCGGGGCGGGTCGGTCCGGGGAGCTGTTTTTT.

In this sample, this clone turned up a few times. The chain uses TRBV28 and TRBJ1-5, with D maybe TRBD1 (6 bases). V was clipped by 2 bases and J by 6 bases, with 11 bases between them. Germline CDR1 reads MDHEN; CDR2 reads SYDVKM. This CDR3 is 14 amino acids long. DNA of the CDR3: TGTGCCAGCAGTTTAGGGGGCTCCGGTCAGCCCCAGCATTTT. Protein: CASSLGGSGQPQHF.

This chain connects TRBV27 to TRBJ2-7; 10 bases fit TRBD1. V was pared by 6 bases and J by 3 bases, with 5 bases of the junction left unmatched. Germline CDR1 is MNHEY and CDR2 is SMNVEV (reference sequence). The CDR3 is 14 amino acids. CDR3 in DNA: TGTGCCAGCAGGGAGGGACAGGGGTTCTACGAGCAGTACTTC. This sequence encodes CASREGQGFYEQYF.

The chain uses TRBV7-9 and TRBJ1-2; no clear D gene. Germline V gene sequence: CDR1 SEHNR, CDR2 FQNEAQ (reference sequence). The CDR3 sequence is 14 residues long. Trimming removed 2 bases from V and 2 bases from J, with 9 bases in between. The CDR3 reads CASSLTNGNYGYTF. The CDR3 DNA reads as TGTGCCAGCAGCTTAACTAACGGCAACTATGGCTACACCTTC.

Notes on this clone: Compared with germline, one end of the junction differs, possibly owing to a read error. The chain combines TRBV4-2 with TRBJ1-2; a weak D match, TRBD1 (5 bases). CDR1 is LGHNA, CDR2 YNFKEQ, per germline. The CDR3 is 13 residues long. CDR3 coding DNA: TGTGCCAGCAGCCAAGGGACAAGCCAGGGCTACGCCTTC. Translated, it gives CASSQGTSQGYAF.

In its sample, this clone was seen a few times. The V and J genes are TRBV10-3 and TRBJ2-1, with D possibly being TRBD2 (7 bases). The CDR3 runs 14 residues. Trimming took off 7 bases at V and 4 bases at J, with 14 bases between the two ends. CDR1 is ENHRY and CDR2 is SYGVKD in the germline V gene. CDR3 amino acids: CAIKSGGLYNEQFF. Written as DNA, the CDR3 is TGTGCCATCAAGTCCGGGGGGCTTTACAATGAGCAGTTCTTC.

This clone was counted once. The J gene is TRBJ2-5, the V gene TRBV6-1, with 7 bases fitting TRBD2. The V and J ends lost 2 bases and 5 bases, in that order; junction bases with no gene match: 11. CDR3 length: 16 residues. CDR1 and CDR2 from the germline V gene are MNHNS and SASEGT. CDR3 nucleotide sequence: TGTGCCAGCAGTGAATTCGGGGGAGGGTCAACGGAGACCCAGTACTTC. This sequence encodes CASSEFGGGSTETQYF.

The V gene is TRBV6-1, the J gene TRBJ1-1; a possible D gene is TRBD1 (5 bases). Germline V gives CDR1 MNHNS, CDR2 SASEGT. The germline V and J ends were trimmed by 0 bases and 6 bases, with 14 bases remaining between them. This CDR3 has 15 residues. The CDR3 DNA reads TGTGCCAGCAGTGAAGCGGTTGGGACGGGGGCTGAAGCTTTCTTT. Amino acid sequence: CASSEAVGTGAEAFF.

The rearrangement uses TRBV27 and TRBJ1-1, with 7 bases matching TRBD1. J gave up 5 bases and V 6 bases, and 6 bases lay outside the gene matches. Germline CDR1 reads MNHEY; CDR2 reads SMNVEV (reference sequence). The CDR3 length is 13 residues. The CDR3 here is CASRIQGTTEAFF. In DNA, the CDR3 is TGTGCCAGCAGAATACAGGGGACGACTGAAGCTTTCTTT.

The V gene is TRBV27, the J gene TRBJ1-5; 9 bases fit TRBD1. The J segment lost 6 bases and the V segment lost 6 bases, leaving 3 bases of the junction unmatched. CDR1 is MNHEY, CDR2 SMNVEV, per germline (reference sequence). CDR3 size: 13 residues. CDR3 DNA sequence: TGTGCCAGCAGGGGACAGGGTGGTCAGCCCCAGCATTTT. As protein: CASRGQGGQPQHF.

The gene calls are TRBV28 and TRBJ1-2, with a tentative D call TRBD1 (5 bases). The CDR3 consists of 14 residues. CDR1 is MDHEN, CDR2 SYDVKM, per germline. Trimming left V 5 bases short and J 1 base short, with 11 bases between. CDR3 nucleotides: TGTGCCAGCAGTGACTTGACAGTTAACTATGGCTACACCTTC. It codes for CASSDLTVNYGYTF.

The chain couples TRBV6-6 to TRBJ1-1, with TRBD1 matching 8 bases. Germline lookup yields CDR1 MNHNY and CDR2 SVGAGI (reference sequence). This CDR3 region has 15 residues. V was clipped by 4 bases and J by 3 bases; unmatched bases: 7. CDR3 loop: CASSSHTGGYTEAFF. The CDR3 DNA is TGTGCCAGCAGTTCACACACAGGGGGGTACACTGAAGCTTTCTTT.

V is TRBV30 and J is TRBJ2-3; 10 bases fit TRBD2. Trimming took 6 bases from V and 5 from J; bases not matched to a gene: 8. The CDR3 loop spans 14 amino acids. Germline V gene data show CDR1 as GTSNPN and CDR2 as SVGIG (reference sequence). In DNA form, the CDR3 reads TGTGCCTGCCGGGTAGCGGGAGGTGTAGATACGCAGTATTTT. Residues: CACRVAGGVDTQYF.

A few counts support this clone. The CDR3 DNA reads as TGTGCCAGCAGCATGGAGGGCGGGAGAAGGGAGACCCAGTACTTC. This translates into CASSMEGGRRETQYF. This sequence joins TRBV5-4 and TRBJ2-5; TRBD2 aligns across 7 bases. Germline CDR1 reads SGHNT; CDR2 reads YYREEE (reference sequence). J gave up 5 bases and V 4 bases, and 11 bases lay outside the gene matches. The CDR3 has 15 amino acids.

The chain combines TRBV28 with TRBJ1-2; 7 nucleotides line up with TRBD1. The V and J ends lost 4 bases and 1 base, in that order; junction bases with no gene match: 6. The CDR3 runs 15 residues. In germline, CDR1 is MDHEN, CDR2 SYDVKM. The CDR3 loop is CASSSGQIFNYGYTF. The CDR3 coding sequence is TGTGCCAGCAGTTCGGGACAGATTTTTAACTATGGCTACACCTTC.

DNA of the CDR3: TGTGCCAGCTCACCTTTGAGACGGGAGGGCCCGGAGACCCAGTACTTC. Translated: CASSPLRREGPETQYF. J is TRBJ2-5 and V is TRBV18, with TRBD2 matching 8 bases. Germline V gene sequence: CDR1 KGHSH, CDR2 LQKENI. This CDR3 has 16 amino acids. V lost 3 bases and J lost 5; bases outside the gene matches: 11.

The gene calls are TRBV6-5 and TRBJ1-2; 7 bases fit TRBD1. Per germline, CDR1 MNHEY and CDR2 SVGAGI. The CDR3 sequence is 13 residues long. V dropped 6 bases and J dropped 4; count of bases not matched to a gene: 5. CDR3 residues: CASREDRFYGYTF. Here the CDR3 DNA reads TGTGCCAGCAGAGAGGACAGGTTCTATGGCTACACCTTC.

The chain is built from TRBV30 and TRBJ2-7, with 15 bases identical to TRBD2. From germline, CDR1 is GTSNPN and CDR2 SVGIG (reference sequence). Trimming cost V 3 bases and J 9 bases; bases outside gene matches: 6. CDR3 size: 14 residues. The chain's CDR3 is CAWRRGLAGGVQYF. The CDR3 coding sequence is TGTGCCTGGAGACGGGGACTAGCGGGAGGTGTGCAGTACTTC.